This T cell receptor beta chain was profiled in a study of a mutant IDH1 vaccine in newly diagnosed glioma. Study overall: Patients underwent eight vaccinations, which took place in weeks 1, 3, 5, 7, 11, 15, 19 and 23. Patients received vaccination from 4-6 weeks after radiotherapy alone, or with temozolomide cycles. Patients were pretreated with radiotherapy, temozolomide, or both, mostly both.

Time point meaning: week 23, last vaccination. Each dose of the vaccine consisted of 300 ug of mutant IDH1 20-mer peptide, with topical imiquimod. On this clone itself: Its specificity is unknown.

Some clones are missing from TCRdb's copy, which holds only in-frame ones; the method was immunoSEQ multiplex PCR. The sample lists about 72,000 clones, nearly 85% occurring once. Unmatched junction bases numbered 0, after V lost 0 bases and J lost 8 bases. The CDR3 contains 14 residues. Germline CDR1 is MDHEN and CDR2 is SYDVKM. Specimen: PBMCs, collected from a glioma patient whose treatment included an IDH1 peptide vaccine. The chain links TRBV28 to TRBJ1-3; 11 bases are shared with TRBD1. This TCR derives from a man younger than 30 with glioma. The CDR3 DNA sequence: TGTGCCAGCAGTTTATGGGGACAGGGGGACACCATATATTTT. Translated, it gives CASSLWGQGDTIYF.